The following is a T cell receptor beta chain sequence with its context. TCRdb keeps only in-frame clones here, not all; method: immunoSEQ multiplex PCR. Seen here are about 140,000 clones, approximately 94% observed once, and the top ten hold about an eighth. Germline CDR1 is SGDLS and CDR2 is YYNGEE. V lost 0 bases and J 6 bases, leaving 12 bases between the germline ends. The CDR3 length is 14 residues. This entry comes from a study of control samples from healthy donors and cancer patients. The genes are TRBV9 and TRBJ1-2, with TRBD1 as a possible D gene (6 bases). This sequence originates from a man aged 35-49 years in good health. The source material was blood. The CDR3 sequence is CASSVAGGGDGYTF. For the CDR3, the DNA is TGTGCCAGCAGCGTAGCTGGGGGCGGCGATGGCTACACCTTC.